This T cell receptor beta chain was sequenced during a study of blood T cell repertoires in COVID-19 (TCRdb year 2020). About the investigation overall: The collaborator samples originated in the United States, Italy and Spain and spanned the acute and convalescent phases of COVID-19. The prospective study material was composed of cDNA or gDNA derived from T cells, B-cell-depleted T cells, or PBMCs. The dataset comprised deeply sampled blood TCRbeta repertoires from subjects exposed to, actively infected with, or recovered from COVID-19. The repertoires were released in a freely available public database intended as a resource for research on the immune response to SARS-CoV-2. Samples came from the ongoing ImmuneRACE study (first 160 participants) plus 1,254 subjects from 6 global collaborators. A de-identified subject ID, COVID-19 status, age in years and sex were almost always included in the sample metadata. HLA class I and class II types, where available, came from metadata supplied by the sample provider rather than from assay-based typing.

The immunoSEQ Assay, a bias-controlled multiplex PCR, was used to amplify TCRbeta CDR3 regions from genomic DNA. The paper's data handling went like this. The number of nucleated cells in each sample was estimated from the amplification of reference gene primers within the assay. To quantify the absolute abundance of each unique TCRbeta CDR3 rearrangement, sequence reads were collapsed and filtered. Productive Simpson clonality was computed per sample as the square root of Simpson's diversity index over productive rearrangements. TCRdb stores this immuneACCESS table with in-frame sequences only. Part of the clones is absent; in the studies checked, under half of the shortfall reflects unresolved V genes, and no reason is known for the rest. D and trimming were read from the DNA, whereas the V and J calls and clone size are those reported in that table. Here the sample has about 14,000 clones; approximately 82% occur a single time. The top ten clones comprise approximately 15% of the sample.

The collaborating institutions used their own protocols to collect whole blood in K2EDTA tubes. For TCRbeta analysis, collaborators shipped samples in one of three forms: frozen whole blood, isolated PBMCs, or DNA extracted from either of those sample types. As regards this clone: Which antigen it targets is not known. Base qualities were left out, and no much larger clone turns up one base away.

Taken from the germline V gene (reference sequence), the CDR1 and CDR2 loops are MNHNY and SVGAGI. V is pruned by 6 bases and J by 13 bases, leaving 12 bases of the junction without a gene match. Counted from cysteine to phenylalanine, this CDR3 has 13 amino acids. Kept here is only the CDR3 DNA, which spans 39 bases and is read in frame from base 1. General findings and caveats noted by the study authors: The amount of clinical and demographic metadata varied by source and participant and was provided uncurated.

This receptor chain uses TRBV6-6 and TRBJ1-5, and 7 junction bases match TRBD1. This clonotype was obtained from a man aged 40-49 years with active or convalescent COVID-19. Source material: peripheral blood. Read as DNA, the sequence is TGTGCCAGCAGACCTCTCGGAGGGGACAGACAGCATTTT. This encodes CASRPLGGDRQHF.